This T cell receptor beta chain was found in a study of shared clonotypes between healthy human individuals (dated by TCRdb to 2018 to 2020). At the level of the whole study: The cohort included three men and a couple of women between 18 and 49 years of age. For each donor, CD4 naive and CD4 memory were each run on three plates, CD8 naive on two plates, and CD8 memory on one plate. Blood TCR repertoires of a handful of healthy adults were deeply sequenced to estimate repertoire size and the extent of clonotype sharing between individuals. Different laboratories and diverse techniques were used to prepare libraries and sequence TCR repertoires, to increase sequencing depth and limit assay-specific biases. Each donor's leukapheresis produced roughly between roughly 0.85 and 10 billion PBMCs. Findings and caveats that apply to the study as a whole: Higher generation probabilities were observed for clonotypes shared by all four sorted-subset donors than for non-shared clonotypes. Incomplete sequencing was indicated by rarefaction of sorted-subset datasets, despite the large sequencing depth. The small number of donors limited the genetic and exposure-history diversity represented. Larger estimated clonotype richness was generally found for naive subsets than for memory subsets. Approximately 5% of naive CD4, around 4% of naive CD8, around 2.3% of memory CD4, and 0.4% of memory CD8 clonotypes were shared across several donors. Pairwise subsampling led to the expectation that sequencing depth would affect the degree of clonotype sharing among donors. Sampling was limited to blood, and TCR repertoires in tissue likely differ from TCR repertoires in blood.

About this clone itself: Its cognate antigen has yet to be identified. Nothing much larger sits one base from this clone, and base qualities are not available.

The donors were healthy, HIV-negative adults with no recently reported acute infections or vaccinations. Every donor was a Caucasian adult residing in Nashville, Tennessee, USA. CD4+ T cells were enriched by magnetic negative selection; naive cells were then positively selected on CD45RA, and the negative fraction formed the memory subset. Blood was obtained by leukapheresis, after which PBMCs were separated by Ficoll-Histopaque density gradient centrifugation and cryopreserved in liquid nitrogen vapor phase. Purity and quantity of every magnetically sorted T cell population were checked by analytical flow cytometry. Genomic DNA was isolated from each sorted fraction and quantified by UV absorbance on a Nanodrop 2000c. Using the deep immunoSEQ assay, multiplex PCR amplified TCR CDR3 regions from genomic DNA. Extracted genomic DNA from each cell subset was distributed evenly across all wells of several immunoSEQ 96-well plates, and each plate was treated as a replicate. For sorted subsets, approximately 210 ng genomic DNA, equal to tens of thousands of T cell genomes, was loaded into each replicate PCR. The purified libraries were quantified using a Qubit 3.0 fluorometer, sized with a Bioanalyzer 2100, and then quantified again using the KAPA Library Quantification kit. Every immunoSEQ 96-well plate was sequenced on a dedicated single-read 150-cycle Illumina NextSeq 550 flow cell. For the original study's pipeline: Because the immunoSEQ output included only junctional sequences and no quality scores, the filtering could not be the same as the filtering used for full-length reads. To assign V/J genes and CDR3, sequences were annotated using PyIR, a Python wrapper for IgBLAST v1.9, with IMGT germline references. Reads were filtered out if the reads had weak V/J assignments (E-value above 1e-6), no CDR3, stop codons, out-of-frame junctions, or ambiguous translated residues. V3J clonotypes were defined as sequences sharing the same inferred V gene, J gene, and CDR3 amino acid sequence. The percentage overlap between two repertoires was calculated by dividing the number of shared unique clonotypes by the size of the smaller repertoire. Three approaches were used to assess repertoire richness: RTK rarefaction, the Chao1 estimator, and Recon v2.1 estimates of unobserved clonotypes. Generation probabilities were computed with OLGA for all TCRbeta clonotypes obtained by the gDNA method from several donors. TCRdb's version of the immuneACCESS table is confined to in-frame rearrangements and falls short of the full clone set. An unresolved V gene accounts for under half of the shortfall where checked; the remainder is of unknown origin. V, J and clone size derive from that table, while D and trimming were established from the DNA sequence. Across this sample there are about 1.1 million clones, with 70% to 85% seen only once. In total, the top ten clones hold almost 0.9% of the sample.

The receptor was derived from a man younger than 35 in good health. Some clones in this sample may be carry-over from other donors' samples. Specimen: memory CD4+ T cells from PBMCs. The cell subset or site tag for this specimen amounts to: CD45RA-negative fraction.

The bases are TGTGCCAGCAACCTGGAGGCTTCTGGGGCCAACGTCCTGACTTTC. This encodes CASNLEASGANVLTF. The chain employs TRBV6-6 and TRBJ2-6, and perhaps TRBD2 as D gene, on 5 matching bases. According to the germline V gene (reference sequence), CDR1 reads MNHNY and CDR2 reads SVGAGI. V loses 7 bases of germline sequence and J loses 1 base, and the interval between the two ends is 11 bases. The CDR3 numbers 15 residues from cysteine through phenylalanine. Kept here is only the CDR3 DNA, which spans 45 bases and is read in frame from base 1.